The text below deals with one T cell receptor (beta chain). This sample was included in a study of lymphopenia after photon versus proton radiotherapy. Method: immunoSEQ multiplex PCR; TCRdb's copy keeps in-frame clones and lacks some. Of thousands of clones in the sample, just over 75% were seen once. V was clipped by 5 bases and J by 2 bases; unmatched bases: 11. Germline values: CDR1 MGHRA, CDR2 YSYEKL. The CDR3 is made up of 17 amino acids. This clonotype originated in a man older than 75 with cholangiocarcinoma. Sequences were derived from peripheral blood, sampled from a patient treated with photon-based radiotherapy. This chain uses TRBV4-1 with TRBJ2-3; TRBD2 agrees at 9 bases. CDR3 in DNA: TGCGCCAGCAGCGCCCGATCTCTAGCGGGGAACACAGATACGCAGTATTTT. Residues: CASSARSLAGNTDTQYF.